This T cell receptor beta chain was observed in a study of T cell repertoires in cytomegalovirus infection. Study-level background: Evidence of both CMV infection and a matching HLA type came from public TCR beta signatures.

The CDR3 covers 18 residues. Trimming took off 2 bases at V and 5 bases at J, with 21 bases between the two ends. In germline, CDR1 is MNHNY, CDR2 SVGAGI (reference sequence). As concerns this clonotype: What it recognizes is unknown.

TCRdb called the reads again in MiXCR, with one record for every CDR3 protein. The repertoire holds 650,000 to 900,000 distinct CDR3 sequences, with less than 35% as singletons. This TCR was recovered from a human donor in good health (CMV status not recorded). Some clones in this sample may be carry-over from other donors' samples. The rearrangement uses TRBV6-6 and TRBJ2-2; D may be TRBD1 (6 bases). Specimen: cultured CD8+ T cells from PBMCs, collected from culture after CMV antigen stimulation. DNA for the CDR3: TGTGCCAGCAGTTACCAGGGTTTTGGGGCAGGGGTAACCGGGGAGCTGTTTTTT. Residues: CASSYQGFGAGVTGELFF.